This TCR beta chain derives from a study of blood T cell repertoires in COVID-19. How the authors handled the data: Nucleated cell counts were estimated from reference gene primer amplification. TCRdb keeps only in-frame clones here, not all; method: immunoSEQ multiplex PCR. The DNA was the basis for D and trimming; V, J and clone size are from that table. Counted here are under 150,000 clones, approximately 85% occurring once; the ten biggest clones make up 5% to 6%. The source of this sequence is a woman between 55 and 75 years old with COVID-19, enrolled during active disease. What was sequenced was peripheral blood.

The CDR3 coding sequence is TGTGCCAGCAGTCCGGGGACAGACTATGGCTACACCTTC. Translating gives CASSPGTDYGYTF. The V gene is TRBV2, the J gene TRBJ1-2; TRBD1 aligns across 7 bases. This CDR3 is built from 13 residues. Germline lookup yields CDR1 SNHLY and CDR2 FYNNEI. Trimming took 5 bases from V and 3 from J; bases not matched to a gene: 3.